This T cell receptor beta chain came from a study of blood T cell repertoires in COVID-19. Study-wide context: The cDNA or gDNA used as material had been derived from T cells, B-cell-depleted T cells, or PBMCs.

Original processing notes: It was from reference gene primer amplification that nucleated cell counts were estimated. Produced via immunoSEQ multiplex PCR; TCRdb's table is partial and in-frame only. D and trimming were read from the DNA, whereas the V and J calls and clone size are those reported in that table. In the table there are about 290,000 clones, around nine tenths of which are singletons. The germline V gene has CDR1 MGHRA and CDR2 YSYEKL. The CDR3 is 15 amino acids. V lost 3 bases, J lost 0 bases, and 12 bases lay in between. Seattle-derived patients entered the study during active infection and were followed longitudinally.

This clonotype originated in a woman in her 30s with COVID-19, enrolled during active disease. What was sequenced was peripheral blood. This rearrangement joins TRBV4-1 to TRBJ2-7, with D possibly TRBD2 on 6 matching bases. The CDR3: CASSQIGTASYEQYF. The DNA of the CDR3 is TGCGCCAGCAGCCAGATAGGGACTGCCTCCTACGAGCAGTACTTC.